The 28 T cell receptor beta chains listed next were all sequenced from one sample in a study of T-cell memory formation after mild COVID-19. TCRdb reprocessed the 5' RACE reads with MiXCR, giving one entry per CDR3 protein. The sample contains under 300,000 distinct CDR3 sequences, roughly a tenth of which appear only once. Sample: PBMCs or a T cell subset sorted from them (not recorded which). The receptors come from a young man who had mild COVID-19 (a few samples of this study predate the infection). Cell type and time point are not known.

The genes are TRBV6-2 or TRBV6-3 and TRBJ2-5; D is unclear. The CDR3 is 13 amino acids. V shed 2 bases and J shed 5 bases, with 9 bases lying between them. CDR1 and CDR2 (germline): MNHEY, SVGEGT. The CDR3 is CASSYEARETQYF. The CDR3 coding sequence is TGTGCCAGCAGTTACGAAGCGAGGGAGACCCAGTACTTC.

This chain uses TRBV24-1 with TRBJ1-1; tentatively, D is TRBD1 (5 bases). Germline values: CDR1 KGHDR, CDR2 SFDVKD. The CDR3 totals 15 residues. V was clipped by 4 bases and J by 4 bases, with 15 bases between them. CDR3 nucleotide sequence: TGTGCCACCAGTGACCCCGGGGGTTCCGGCACTGAAGCTTTCTTT. Residues: CATSDPGGSGTEAFF.

The rearrangement links TRBV7-8 to TRBJ2-1, with D possibly TRBD1 on 6 matching bases. The CDR3 extends over 16 amino acids. Trimming took off 6 bases at V and 2 bases at J, with 17 bases between the two ends. The germline V gene encodes CDR1 SGHVS and CDR2 FQNEAQ. The CDR3 nucleotides are TGTGCCAGCAGGGCCGATCAGGGGTCTCCCTACAATGAGCAGTTCTTC. Residues: CASRADQGSPYNEQFF.

The sample holds many counts of this clonotype. V and J are TRBV27 and TRBJ1-1, with TRBD1 matching 10 bases. The V segment lost 2 bases and the J segment 4 bases; nucleotides outside the gene matches: 4. This CDR3 region has 15 residues. From germline, CDR1 is MNHEY and CDR2 SMNVEV (reference sequence). The CDR3: CASSLTGQGSTEAFF. The DNA for the CDR3 is TGTGCCAGCAGTTTAACGGGACAGGGGAGCACTGAAGCTTTCTTT.

The chain has TRBV7-2 and TRBJ1-4; D gene ambiguous. This CDR3 region has 17 residues. Between the trimmed V and J ends, which lost 1 base and 7 bases, there was a span of 19 bases. CDR1 and CDR2 from the germline V gene are SGHTA and FQGNSA. CDR3 DNA sequence: TGTGCCAGCAGCTTAGGTCTTGGAGGAGGATCTAGTGAAAAACTGTTTTTT. This encodes CASSLGLGGGSSEKLFF.

This clonotype has just a few counts. J is TRBJ1-1 and V is TRBV20-1; 9 positions agree with TRBD1. From germline, CDR1 is DFQATT and CDR2 SNEGSKA (reference sequence). This CDR3 is 16 amino acids long. V lost 2 bases and J lost 2; bases outside the gene matches: 9. CDR3 DNA sequence: TGCAGTGCTAGACCTGGCGCGGGACAGGGAAACACTGAAGCTTTCTTT. Residues: CSARPGAGQGNTEAFF.

For the CDR3, the DNA is TGTGCCAGCAGTTCGGACCGGACTAGCGGCTCCTACAATGAGCAGTTCTTC. It specifies CASSSDRTSGSYNEQFF. V gene TRBV7-3 combines with J gene TRBJ2-1; 10 bases agree with TRBD2. Germline loops: CDR1 SGHTA, CDR2 FQGTGA. This CDR3 is built from 17 residues. V shed 6 bases and J 0 bases; nucleotides not matched to a gene: 8.

The chain carries TRBV6-6 and TRBJ1-2; D unclear. V was pared by 6 bases and J by 6 bases, with 14 bases between. The CDR3 runs to 13 residues. In germline, CDR1 is MNHNY, CDR2 SVGAGI (reference sequence). The CDR3 nucleotides are TGTGCCAGCAGCTCCCAGCTAACCCATGGCTACACCTTC. It encodes CASSSQLTHGYTF.

Only a few counts were recorded for this clonotype. J is TRBJ1-2 and V is TRBV27, with 7 bases fitting TRBD1. V gave up 6 bases and J gave up 0 bases; unmatched junction bases: 4. This CDR3 is built from 14 residues. Germline V lookup: CDR1 MNHEY, CDR2 SMNVEV (reference sequence). CDR3: CASSGTAANYGYTF. In nucleotides, the CDR3 is TGTGCCAGCAGCGGGACAGCGGCTAACTATGGCTACACCTTC.

The V and J genes are TRBV25-1 and TRBJ2-4, with D possibly matching TRBD2 (5 bases). This CDR3 spans 13 amino acids. The germline V gene has CDR1 MGHDK and CDR2 SYGVNS. The V end lost 8 bases, the J end lost 6 bases, and 14 bases lay between the germline ends. The CDR3 sequence: CASPLGRGNIQYF. The DNA for the CDR3 is TGTGCCAGCCCGCTAGGGAGAGGAAACATTCAGTACTTC.

A few counts support this clonotype. This CDR3 reads CASSYSTATSGGAGELFF. The CDR3 DNA follows: TGTGCCAGCAGTTACTCGACTGCGACTAGCGGGGGGGCCGGGGAGCTGTTTTTT. V is TRBV6-6 and J is TRBJ2-2; 14 bases line up with TRBD2. The CDR3 runs to 18 residues. In germline, CDR1 is MNHNY, CDR2 SVGAGI (reference sequence). The V segment lost 0 bases and the J segment 6 bases; nucleotides outside the gene matches: 6.

The genes are TRBV7-6 and TRBJ2-6; D call uncertain. Germline assignment: CDR1 SGHVS and CDR2 FNYEAQ. CDR3 length: 15 amino acids. Trimming pared 6 bases from V and 0 bases from J, leaving 9 bases between. The CDR3 DNA follows: TGTGCCAGCAGTCGCCGTTCCTCTGGGGCCAACGTCCTGACTTTC. Its protein is CASSRRSSGANVLTF.

The genes are TRBV6-5 and TRBJ1-5; no definite D call. The CDR3 runs to 14 residues. The germline V gene has CDR1 MNHEY and CDR2 SVGAGI. Trimming removed 6 bases at V and 0 bases at J, with 9 bases between. Here the CDR3 reads CASSATYSNQPQHF. The DNA for the CDR3 is TGTGCCAGCAGCGCCACCTATAGCAATCAGCCCCAGCATTTT.

This clonotype has just a few counts. V is TRBV4-1 and J is TRBJ2-7; TRBD1 matches 7 bases. This CDR3 spans 16 amino acids. Germline trimming cut 0 bases from V and 4 bases from J; bases unmatched to any gene: 9. CDR1 is MGHRA and CDR2 is YSYEKL in the germline V gene. The CDR3 protein is CASSQERRGRGYEQYF. The CDR3 region has the DNA TGCGCCAGCAGCCAAGAGAGAAGGGGGCGAGGATACGAGCAGTACTTC.

This clonotype was seen a handful of times. The gene calls are TRBV3-1 and TRBJ1-2; TRBD1 might be the D (6 bases). V was shortened by 4 bases and J by 7 bases, with 13 bases between the two germline ends. Germline assignment: CDR1 LGHDT and CDR2 YNNKEL (reference sequence). This CDR3 region has 13 residues. The CDR3 region has the DNA TGTGCCAGCAGCCCTCGGGGGGGGCTTGGCTACACCTTC. The encoded protein is CASSPRGGLGYTF.

The sample holds a few counts of this clonotype. The chain employs TRBV27 and TRBJ2-3; a weak D match, TRBD2 (5 bases). The germline CDR1 and CDR2 sequences are MNHEY and SMNVEV (reference sequence). The CDR3 extends over 14 amino acids. Trimming stripped 8 bases from V and 1 base from J, with 13 bases between. CDR3 sequence reads: CASSYGAGTDTQYF. For the CDR3, the DNA is TGTGCCAGCTCTTACGGAGCGGGCACAGATACGCAGTATTTT.

This clonotype was seen more than once but under ten times. Here the CDR3 reads CASSQSGQDNSPLHF. The CDR3 nucleotides read TGTGCCAGCAGTCAATCCGGACAGGATAATTCACCCCTCCACTTT. The chain uses TRBV7-9 and TRBJ1-6; 7 nucleotides align to TRBD1. The CDR3 runs 15 residues. The germline V gene encodes CDR1 SEHNR and CDR2 FQNEAQ (reference sequence). V gave up 6 bases and J gave up 5 bases; unmatched junction bases: 7.

This clonotype was seen only a few times. The chain recombines TRBV5-6 with TRBJ1-2; 9 bases agree with TRBD1. Trimming cost V 0 bases and J 7 bases; bases outside gene matches: 13. Germline V lookup: CDR1 SGHDT, CDR2 YYEEEE. This CDR3 has 17 residues. The CDR3 is CASSLGRDREVRRGYTF. Written as DNA, the CDR3 is TGTGCCAGCAGCTTGGGTCGGGACAGGGAAGTACGCCGTGGCTACACCTTC.

This clonotype was detected a few times. The gene calls are TRBV19 and TRBJ1-2, with D possibly TRBD1 on 5 matching bases. CDR3 length: 14 amino acids. CDR1 is LNHDA and CDR2 is SQIVND in the germline V gene (reference sequence). V lost 7 bases, J lost 1 base, and 13 bases lay in between. The chain's CDR3 is CASKIDSYNYGYTF. The CDR3 bases are TGTGCCAGTAAGATCGACAGTTATAACTATGGCTACACCTTC.

In this sample, this clonotype turned up a few times. This rearrangement joins TRBV11-3 to TRBJ2-2; the D gene is possibly TRBD2 (6 bases). The V gene lost 5 bases and the J gene lost 1 base, with 14 bases spanning the gap. The CDR3 spans 16 residues. Germline values: CDR1 SGHNT, CDR2 YENEEA. The CDR3 DNA reads as TGTGCCAGCAGCCAAGCCGGGACTCAGAACACCGGGGAGCTGTTTTTT. Translated: CASSQAGTQNTGELFF.

DNA for the CDR3: TGCGCCAGCAGCCCCGGGCGGCGGAGCACAGATACGCAGTATTTT. Its protein product is CASSPGRRSTDTQYF. The gene calls are TRBV5-1 and TRBJ2-3; D gene uncertain. This CDR3 contains 15 residues. Germline values: CDR1 SGHRS, CDR2 YFSETQ. Trimming stripped 4 bases from V and 0 bases from J, with 12 bases between.

This clonotype was seen more than once but under ten times. The chain couples TRBV4-2 to TRBJ1-3; TRBD1 aligns across 10 bases. The ends lost 4 bases at V and 1 base at J; junction bases unmatched: 10. Per germline, CDR1 LGHNA and CDR2 YNFKEQ. This CDR3 region has 18 residues. The CDR3 DNA sequence: TGTGCCAGCAGCCGCCCCGTCGGGACAGGGGCTTCTGGAAACACCATATATTTT. Translation gives CASSRPVGTGASGNTIYF.

This clonotype occurred a few times. The chain is built from TRBV11-2 and TRBJ2-5; D uncertain. CDR1 is SGHAT and CDR2 is FQNNGV in the germline V gene. Trimming cost V 5 bases and J 2 bases, with 6 bases left between them. There are 12 residues in the CDR3. The CDR3 protein is CASSATQETQYF. Written as DNA, the CDR3 is TGTGCCAGCAGCGCAACGCAAGAGACCCAGTACTTC.

This chain links TRBV5-6 with TRBJ2-7; 13 positions match TRBD2. The germline V gene encodes CDR1 SGHDT and CDR2 YYEEEE. Trimming at V came to 4 bases and at J to 11 bases, leaving 9 bases not matched to a gene. CDR3 length equals 14 residues. The CDR3 protein is CASSTPGLAGTKYV. The DNA of the CDR3 is TGTGCCAGCAGCACGCCGGGACTAGCGGGGACTAAGTACGTC.

The chain is built from TRBV11-2 and TRBJ1-5, with D uncertain. The V and J ends lost 6 bases and 5 bases respectively, with 14 bases between them. Germline assignment: CDR1 SGHAT and CDR2 FQNNGV. The CDR3 is 14 residues long. CDR3 sequence reads: CASSIRQYDQPQHF. The CDR3 nucleotides read TGTGCCAGCAGTATCCGACAATACGATCAGCCCCAGCATTTT. Looking up the rest from reference TRBV11-2 and TRBJ1-5 gives the full variable domain: EAGVAQSPRYKIIEKRQSVAFWCNPISGHATLYWYQQILGQGPKLLIQFQNNGVVDDSQLPKDRFSAERLKGVDSTLKIQPAKLEDSAVYLCASSIRQYDQPQHFGDGTRLSIL.

The chain recombines TRBV12-3 or TRBV12-4 with TRBJ2-3; TRBD2 is a possible D gene (5 bases). The germline V and J ends were trimmed by 6 bases and 1 base, with 14 bases remaining between them. This CDR3 is built from 15 residues. The CDR3 nucleotides read TGTGCCAGCAGGCTAATCGGGGTCGGCACAGATACGCAGTATTTT. This translates into CASRLIGVGTDTQYF.

The genes are TRBV6-2 or TRBV6-3 and TRBJ1-3; the D gene is possibly TRBD1 (5 bases). Germline CDR1 MNHEY, CDR2 SVGEGT. The CDR3 is 15 amino acids. V lost 2 bases and J 4 bases, leaving 12 bases between the germline ends. The CDR3 sequence: CASSYDPGNGNTIYF. For the CDR3, the DNA is TGTGCCAGCAGTTACGATCCAGGGAACGGAAACACCATATATTTT.

Ten or more counts support this clonotype. The chain combines TRBV20-1 with TRBJ1-2, with D perhaps matching TRBD1 (5 bases). The CDR3 contains 15 residues. The V and J ends lost 2 bases and 6 bases respectively, with 19 bases between them. Germline V CDR1 and CDR2: DFQATT, SNEGSKA (reference sequence). The CDR3 region has the DNA TGCAGTGCTAGATCCCACCTCGGGGGGAGGGATGGCTACACCTTC. Its translation: CSARSHLGGRDGYTF.